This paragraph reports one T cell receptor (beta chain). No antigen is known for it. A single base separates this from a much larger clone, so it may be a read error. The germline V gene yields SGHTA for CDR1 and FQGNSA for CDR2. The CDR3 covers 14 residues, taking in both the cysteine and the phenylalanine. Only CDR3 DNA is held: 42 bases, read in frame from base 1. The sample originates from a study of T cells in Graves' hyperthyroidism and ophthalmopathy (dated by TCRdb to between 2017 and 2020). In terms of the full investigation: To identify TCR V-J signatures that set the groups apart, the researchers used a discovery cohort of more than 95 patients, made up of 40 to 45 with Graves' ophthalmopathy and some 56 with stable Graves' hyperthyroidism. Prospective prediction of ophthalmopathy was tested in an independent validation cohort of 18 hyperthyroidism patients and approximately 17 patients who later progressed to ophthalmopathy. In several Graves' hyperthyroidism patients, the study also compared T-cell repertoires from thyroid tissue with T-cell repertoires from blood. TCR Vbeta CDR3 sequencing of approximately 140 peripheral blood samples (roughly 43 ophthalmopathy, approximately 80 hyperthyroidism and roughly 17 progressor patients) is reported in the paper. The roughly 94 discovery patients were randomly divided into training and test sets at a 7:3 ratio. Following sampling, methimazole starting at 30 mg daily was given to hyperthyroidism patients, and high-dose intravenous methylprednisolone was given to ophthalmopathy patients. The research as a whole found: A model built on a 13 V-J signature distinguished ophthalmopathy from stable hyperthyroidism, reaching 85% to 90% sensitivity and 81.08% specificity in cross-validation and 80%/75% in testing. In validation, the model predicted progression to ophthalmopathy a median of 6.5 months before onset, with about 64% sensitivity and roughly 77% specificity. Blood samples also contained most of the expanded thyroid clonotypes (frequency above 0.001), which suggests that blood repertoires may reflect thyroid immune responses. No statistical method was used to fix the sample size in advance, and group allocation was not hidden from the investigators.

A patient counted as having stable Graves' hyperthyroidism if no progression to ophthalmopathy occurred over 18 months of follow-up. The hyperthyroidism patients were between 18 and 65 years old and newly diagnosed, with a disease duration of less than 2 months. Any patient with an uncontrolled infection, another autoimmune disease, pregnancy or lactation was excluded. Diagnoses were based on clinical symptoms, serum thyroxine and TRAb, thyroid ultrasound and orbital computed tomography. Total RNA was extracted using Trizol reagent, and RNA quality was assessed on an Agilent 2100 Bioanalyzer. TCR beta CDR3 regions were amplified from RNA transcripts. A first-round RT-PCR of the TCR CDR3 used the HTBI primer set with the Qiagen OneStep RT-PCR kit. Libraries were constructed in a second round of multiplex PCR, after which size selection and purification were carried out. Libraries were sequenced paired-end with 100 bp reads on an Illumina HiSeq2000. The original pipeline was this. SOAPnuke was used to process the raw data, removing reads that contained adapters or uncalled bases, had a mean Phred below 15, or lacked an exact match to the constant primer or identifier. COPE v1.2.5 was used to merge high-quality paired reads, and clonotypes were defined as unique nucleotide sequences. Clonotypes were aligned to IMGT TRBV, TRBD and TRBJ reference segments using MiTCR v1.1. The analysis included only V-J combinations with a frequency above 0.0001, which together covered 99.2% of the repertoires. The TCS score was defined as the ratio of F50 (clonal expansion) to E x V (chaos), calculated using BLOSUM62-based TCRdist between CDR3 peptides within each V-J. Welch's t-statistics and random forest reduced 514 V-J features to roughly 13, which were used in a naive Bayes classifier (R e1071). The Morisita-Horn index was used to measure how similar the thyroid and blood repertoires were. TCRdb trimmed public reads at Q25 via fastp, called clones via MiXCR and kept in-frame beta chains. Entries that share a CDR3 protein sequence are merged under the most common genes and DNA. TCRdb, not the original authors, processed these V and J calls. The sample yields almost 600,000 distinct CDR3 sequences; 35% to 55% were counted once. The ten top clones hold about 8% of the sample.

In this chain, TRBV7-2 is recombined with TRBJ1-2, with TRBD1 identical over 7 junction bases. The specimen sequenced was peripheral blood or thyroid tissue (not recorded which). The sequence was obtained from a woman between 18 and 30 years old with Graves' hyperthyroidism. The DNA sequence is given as TGTGCCAGCAGCTGGTCCCGGGACAGTTATGGCTGCACCTTC. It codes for CASSWSRDSYGCTF. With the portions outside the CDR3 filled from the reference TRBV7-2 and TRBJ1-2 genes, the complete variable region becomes GAGVSQSPSNKVTEKGKDVELRCDPISGHTALYWYRQSLGQGLEFLIYFQGNSAPDKSGLPSDRFSAERTGGSVSTLTIQRTQQEDSAVYLCASSWSRDSYGCTFGSGTRLTVV.